The text below deals with one T cell receptor (beta chain). Its antigen is currently unknown. This entry belongs to a study of regulatory T cells in long-lasting Graves disease. CDR3 length: 14 amino acids. Germline V gene data show CDR1 as MNHEY and CDR2 as SVGEGT. Deletions cut 5 bases from V and 0 bases from J, with 5 bases between. In building TCR beta libraries, iRepertoire HTBI primers were used together with Arm-PCR of CDR3 regions. TCRdb passed the multiplex PCR reads through MiXCR, listing each CDR3 protein once. The repertoire consists of some 410,000 distinct CDR3 sequences, with around 15% occurring once and the leading ten covering about 10%. The study's findings and limits: Persistent patients shared more public clonotypes (roughly 2,500) than new patients (more than 900). Persistent Graves' cases showed lower TCR diversity than newly diagnosed cases. It was in persistent disease that TRBV28, TRBJ1-2 and TRBJ2-5 were favored.

Time point given: newly diagnosed GD, antithyroid drugs for less than 3 months. From RNA extracted from PBMCs, the TCR library was made. These same data were also listed under a study on T cells in Graves' hyperthyroidism and ophthalmopathy. That report notes: With the HTBI primer set, the TCR CDR3 went through a first round of RT-PCR.

The gene calls are TRBV6-2 or TRBV6-3 and TRBJ1-6, with D hard to call. This material consisted of peripheral blood mononuclear cells (PBMCs), taken at new diagnosis, from a patient treated with antithyroid drugs. The source is a woman in her 30s with Graves disease. The CDR3 DNA reads TGTGCCAGCAGTCGGGCCTCCTATAATTCACCCCTCCACTTT. It is translated as CASSRASYNSPLHF.